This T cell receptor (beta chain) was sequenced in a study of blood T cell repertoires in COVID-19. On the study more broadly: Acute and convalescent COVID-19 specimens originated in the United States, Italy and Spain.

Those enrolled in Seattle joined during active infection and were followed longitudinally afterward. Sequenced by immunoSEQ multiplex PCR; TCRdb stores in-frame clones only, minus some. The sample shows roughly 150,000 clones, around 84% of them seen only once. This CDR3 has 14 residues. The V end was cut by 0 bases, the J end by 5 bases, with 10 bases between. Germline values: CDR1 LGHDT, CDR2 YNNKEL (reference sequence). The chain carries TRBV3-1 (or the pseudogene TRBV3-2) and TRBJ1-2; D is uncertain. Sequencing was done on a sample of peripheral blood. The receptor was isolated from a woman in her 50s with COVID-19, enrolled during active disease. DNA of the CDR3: TGTGCCAGCAGCCAAGAGGGCCAGCCTTATGGCTACACCTTC. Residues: CASSQEGQPYGYTF.